This record concerns one T cell receptor beta chain sequence. The source of the sample is a study of T-cell memory formation after mild COVID-19. The CDR3 covers 14 residues. V was trimmed by 2 bases and J by 7 bases, leaving 11 bases between them. Germline-derived CDR1 and CDR2 are SGHVS and FQNEAQ. TCRdb re-called the 5' RACE reads with MiXCR, one entry per CDR3 protein. The table shows 350,000 to 550,000 distinct CDR3 sequences, with over 15% occurring only once. The sequenced material came from PBMCs or a T cell subset sorted from them (not recorded which). The chain uses TRBV7-8 and TRBJ1-4, with D unresolved. The clonotype originates from a man aged 18 to 29 who had mild COVID-19 (a few samples of this study predate the infection). Cell type and time point are not known. The CDR3 bases are TGTGCCAGCAGCTTAATACAGAGCACTGAAAAACTGTTTTTT. It translates to CASSLIQSTEKLFF.